This T cell receptor beta chain originates from a study of T cells in tumors after PD-1 blockade. The ends lost 5 bases at V and 4 bases at J; junction bases unmatched: 8. CDR3 size: 14 residues. Germline CDR1 MNHEY, CDR2 SVGAGI. TCRdb keeps only in-frame clones here, not all; method: immunoSEQ multiplex PCR. The data contain about 60,000 clones, less than 85% of them singletons. The material was PBMCs, obtained after anti-PD-1 treatment. This TCR derives from a human donor with basal cell carcinoma. This chain links TRBV6-5 with TRBJ2-7; 7 bases are a match to TRBD1. The CDR3 protein is CASSPPGQRYEQYF. The CDR3 DNA is TGTGCCAGCAGTCCTCCGGGACAGAGATACGAGCAGTACTTC.